The 27 T cell receptor beta chains in this list originate from one sample, sequenced in a study of CD8+CD57+ T cells in acquired aplastic anemia. Genomic DNA acted as the template from which TCR beta VDJ combination and CDR3 sequence profiling were carried out. TCRdb itself ran the reads through MiXCR, one entry per CDR3 protein. The data contain 400,000 to 450,000 distinct CDR3 sequences, roughly 68% of them singletons. Sample: sorted CD4+, CD8+, or CD8+CD57+ T cells (not recorded which) from PBMCs. These receptors came from a human donor in good health, serving as a control.

V is TRBV29-1 and J is TRBJ1-4, with D unclear. V lost 5 bases and J 5 bases, leaving 12 bases between the germline ends. CDR1 is SQVTM and CDR2 is ANQGSEA in the germline V gene. This CDR3 has 13 amino acids. The CDR3 nucleotides read TGCAGCGTTCAAGGAAACGGAAATGAAAAACTGTTTTTT. Translating it yields CSVQGNGNEKLFF.

This chain links TRBV7-2 with TRBJ2-7; D is ambiguous. This CDR3 has 13 amino acids. Germline V gene sequence: CDR1 SGHTA, CDR2 FQGNSA. V gave up 7 bases and J gave up 2 bases, with 12 bases separating them. CDR3 bases: TGTGCCAGCACCGCCGGTAACACCTACGAGCAGTACTTC. Translated: CASTAGNTYEQYF.

The chain recombines TRBV7-2 with TRBJ2-7, with 7 bases lining up with TRBD1. Trimming at V came to 5 bases and at J to 5 bases, leaving 9 bases not matched to a gene. Looked up from germline, CDR1 is SGHTA and CDR2 is FQGNSA. This CDR3 has 14 residues. CDR3 loop: CASSLTGAGNEQYF. The CDR3 DNA reads TGTGCCAGCAGCCTTACAGGGGCGGGCAACGAGCAGTACTTC.

The V gene is TRBV10-2, the J gene TRBJ1-2; TRBD1 matches at 7 bases. Germline-derived CDR1 and CDR2 are WSHSY and SAAADI. The CDR3 has 12 residues. J lost 5 bases, V lost 7 bases, and 4 bases had no gene match. The CDR3: CASTAGGYGYTF. The DNA for the CDR3 is TGCGCCAGCACAGCAGGGGGATATGGCTACACCTTC.

The chain carries TRBV20-1 and TRBJ1-2; perhaps TRBD1 as D (5 bases). Germline CDR1 is DFQATT and CDR2 is SNEGSKA (reference sequence). CDR3 length: 14 residues. V gave up 6 bases and J gave up 2 bases, with 16 bases separating them. In DNA form, the CDR3 reads TGCAGTGCGGGGGTGACGGGGGGGAACTATGGCTACACCTTC. Translated: CSAGVTGGNYGYTF.

In DNA, the CDR3 is TGTGCCAGCAGCTTAACTGGGGTTCTAGGGGATAATTCACCCCTCCACTTT. Translating it yields CASSLTGVLGDNSPLHF. This chain joins TRBV7-2 and TRBJ1-6; D perhaps matches TRBD1 (5 bases). From germline, CDR1 is SGHTA and CDR2 FQGNSA. V was trimmed by 2 bases and J by 5 bases, leaving 16 bases between them. The CDR3 extends over 17 amino acids.

This clonotype was found many times. The chain joins TRBV30 to TRBJ2-2; no reliable D call. The length of the CDR3 is 12 residues. Germline CDR1 GTSNPN, CDR2 SVGIG (reference sequence). The V end lost 3 bases, the J end lost 6 bases, and 8 bases lay between the germline ends. The CDR3 is CAWSLVPGELFF. The CDR3 bases are TGTGCCTGGAGCCTGGTGCCCGGGGAGCTGTTTTTT.

This clonotype appeared once. One end of the junction does not line up with germline, which may come from a read error. The CDR3 nucleotides read TGCAGTGCTAGCCCGCCGGGGAACAATCAGCCCCCGCACTTT. Its translation: CSASPPGNNQPPHF. The chain uses TRBV29-1 and TRBJ1-5; D gene unclear. Germline loops: CDR1 SQVTM, CDR2 ANQGSEA. The CDR3 is made up of 14 amino acids.

This clonotype was observed many times. The genes are TRBV18 and TRBJ2-7; D remains unclear. Germline V gene data show CDR1 as KGHSH and CDR2 as LQKENI. The V and J ends lost 6 bases and 0 bases respectively, with 12 bases between them. This CDR3 region has 14 residues. The CDR3 nucleotides read TGTGCCAGCTCGGAAGGACGGACCTCCTACGAGCAGTACTTC. Encoded protein: CASSEGRTSYEQYF.

This clonotype was observed at least ten times. The chain uses TRBV12-5 and TRBJ1-4; 7 nucleotides match TRBD1. Germline V lookup: CDR1 LGHNT, CDR2 FRNRAP. The CDR3 is 14 residues long. J gave up 8 bases and V 7 bases, and 10 bases lay outside the gene matches. CDR3 protein: CASAASGTEEKLFF. CDR3 nucleotide sequence: TGTGCTAGTGCCGCCTCAGGGACAGAAGAAAAACTGTTTTTT.

Of note for this clonotype: One junction end disagrees with the germline gene, perhaps due to a read error. The genes are TRBV7-9 and TRBJ2-7, with 7 bases fitting TRBD2. The CDR3 spans 13 residues. Germline V gives CDR1 SEHNR, CDR2 FQNEAQ (reference sequence). The CDR3 spells CASSQGLHYEQYF. CDR3 nucleotides: TGCGCCAGCAGCCAGGGACTACACTACGAGCAGTACTTC.

This chain connects TRBV19 to TRBJ2-1; D may be TRBD2 (7 bases). CDR3 length: 15 amino acids. The germline V gene encodes CDR1 LNHDA and CDR2 SQIVND (reference sequence). V lost 7 bases and J lost 2, with 15 bases in between. Written as DNA, the CDR3 is TGTGCCAGTACTCAAGGGGGGGACACCTACAATGAGCAGTTCTTC. Translating gives CASTQGGDTYNEQFF.

The chain carries TRBV5-8 and TRBJ1-4, with 7 bases identical to TRBD1. J gave up 8 bases and V 2 bases, and 15 bases lay outside the gene matches. This CDR3 has 17 amino acids. Germline V gene data show CDR1 as SGHTS and CDR2 as YDEGEE. This CDR3 reads CASSLGQVGVQGEKLFF. The CDR3 DNA follows: TGTGCCAGCAGCTTAGGACAGGTAGGCGTCCAGGGGGAAAAACTGTTTTTT. The whole variable domain, remainder taken from reference TRBV5-8 and TRBJ1-4, is EAGVTQSPTHLIKTRGQQATLRCSPISGHTSVYWYQQALGLGLQFLLWYDEGEERNRGNFPPRFSGRQFPNYSSELNVNALELEDSALYLCASSLGQVGVQGEKLFFGSGTQLSVL.

As for this clonotype: Because it lacks the conserved phenylalanine or tryptophan at the end, this CDR3 is likely a read error. The limits of the CDR3 on the DNA are not certain, so only TCRdb's listed CDR3 is given. V usage is TRBV20-1 and J usage is TRBJ1-2; TRBD1 is the table's D call and was not checked against the DNA. The CDR3 length is 8 residues, termini included. Germline-derived CDR1 and CDR2 are DFQATT and SNEGSKA (reference sequence). The CDR3 protein is CSARALDR.

This clonotype was detected only once. One end of the junction fails to match germline, which may point to a read error. The rearrangement joins TRBV20-1 to TRBJ1-2; tentatively, D is TRBD1 (5 bases). The length of the CDR3 is 11 residues. Germline V CDR1 and CDR2: DFQATT, SNEGSKA (reference sequence). CDR3 protein: CSVREGYGYTF. CDR3 DNA: TGCAGTGTTAGAGAGGGGTATGGCTACACCTTC.

Worth noting for this clonotype: The conserved phenylalanine or tryptophan normally closing the CDR3 is absent here, so this likely arose from a read error. It is unclear where the CDR3 begins or ends on the DNA, so no DNA is shown, and the CDR3 is as TCRdb lists it. The genes are TRBV5-4 and TRBJ1-4. The CDR3 is 12 residues long, counting both termini. From germline, CDR1 is SGHNT and CDR2 YYREEE (reference sequence). The CDR3 here is CASSLGPSGVYV.

The rearrangement links TRBV5-5 to TRBJ2-3; D is unclear. The V gene lost 4 bases and the J gene lost 6 bases, with 15 bases spanning the gap. This CDR3 contains 14 residues. Germline lookup yields CDR1 SGHKS and CDR2 YYEKEE (reference sequence). The CDR3 sequence is CASSQTTTGDTQYF. In DNA form, the CDR3 reads TGTGCCAGCAGCCAAACAACGACTGGGGATACGCAGTATTTT.

The table lists this clonotype with many counts. In DNA, the CDR3 is TGTGCCAGCAGTGGTAGGACAGCGAACACCGGGGAGCTGTTTTTT. Translated: CASSGRTANTGELFF. The rearrangement joins TRBV6-1 to TRBJ2-2; the D gene is possibly TRBD1 (6 bases). V gave up 4 bases and J gave up 0 bases, with 9 bases separating them. CDR3 size: 15 residues. Germline-derived CDR1 and CDR2 are MNHNS and SASEGT.

The count of this clonotype is one. The genes are TRBV7-6 and TRBJ2-5; D gene ambiguous. Trimming took 5 bases from V and 3 from J, leaving 16 bases between them. The CDR3 is 15 amino acids. Germline values: CDR1 SGHVS, CDR2 FNYEAQ. CDR3 amino acids: CASSLTWVREETQYF. For the CDR3, the DNA is TGTGCCAGCAGCCTGACTTGGGTCAGAGAAGAGACCCAGTACTTC.

For this clonotype: An end of the junction does not agree with germline; a read error may underlie this. The gene calls are TRBV4-3 and TRBJ2-7; D gene uncertain. In germline, CDR1 is LGHNA, CDR2 YSLEER. The CDR3 extends over 12 amino acids. The DNA for the CDR3 is TGCGCCAGCAGCCAGACCGCCTACGGGCAGTACTTC. Its protein is CASSQTAYGQYF.

Notes on this clonotype: Because it lacks the conserved phenylalanine or tryptophan at the end, this CDR3 is likely a read error. The limits of the CDR3 on the DNA are not certain, so only TCRdb's listed CDR3 is given. The J gene is TRBJ1-1, the V gene TRBV7-8. CDR1 and CDR2 (germline): SGHVS, FQNEAQ. The CDR3 numbers 12 amino acids, ends counted. CDR3 sequence: CASSRLVREASL.

The chain is built from TRBV29-1 and TRBJ2-7, with D maybe TRBD2 (7 bases). Trimming removed 8 bases from V and 2 bases from J, with 13 bases in between. Germline loops: CDR1 SQVTM, CDR2 ANQGSEA. The CDR3 contains 12 residues. The chain's CDR3 is CSLVGGPYEQYF. CDR3 coding DNA: TGCAGCTTAGTCGGGGGGCCCTACGAGCAGTACTTC.

Remarks on this clonotype: A read error is likely, as this CDR3 ends without the conserved phenylalanine or tryptophan. It is unclear where the CDR3 begins or ends on the DNA, so no DNA is shown, and the CDR3 is as TCRdb lists it. The chain uses TRBV9 and TRBJ1-1. Germline CDR1 and CDR2: SGDLS and YYNGEE. The CDR3 is 13 residues long, counting both termini. The CDR3 region is CASSPTTSSYEQY.

This rearrangement joins TRBV7-9 to TRBJ2-7; D may be TRBD1 (7 bases). This CDR3 is built from 14 residues. V shed 5 bases and J shed 7 bases, with 18 bases lying between them. Germline-derived CDR1 and CDR2 are SEHNR and FQNEAQ (reference sequence). The CDR3: CASSNDRAAGEQYF. The CDR3, as DNA: TGTGCCAGCAGCAACGACAGGGCCGCGGGAGAGCAGTACTTC.

V usage is TRBV5-1 and J usage is TRBJ1-6, with TRBD1 matching 7 bases. CDR1 and CDR2 (germline): SGHRS, YFSETQ. The CDR3 is 15 residues long. J was trimmed by 9 bases and V by 2 bases; bases with no gene match: 8. The CDR3 protein is CASSLAGQSSSPLHF. CDR3 DNA sequence: TGCGCCAGCAGCTTAGCGGGACAGAGCTCTTCACCCCTCCACTTT.

CDR3 sequence reads: CASSSAGLRYEQYF. The DNA for the CDR3 is TGTGCCAGCAGCTCCGCGGGACTTCGGTACGAGCAGTACTTC. The chain uses TRBV5-5 and TRBJ2-7; TRBD2 is a possible D gene (6 bases). The CDR3 loop spans 14 amino acids. V was cut by 3 bases and J by 4 bases, with 14 bases left in between. Germline CDR1 reads SGHKS; CDR2 reads YYEKEE (reference sequence).

This clonotype occurred many times. The chain joins TRBV11-2 to TRBJ1-1; D is unresolved. V lost 1 base and J lost 1, with 7 bases in between. Looked up from germline, CDR1 is SGHAT and CDR2 is FQNNGV. The CDR3 is 14 residues long. In nucleotides, the CDR3 is TGTGCCAGCAGCTTAGCTGCGGGGAACACTGAAGCTTTCTTT. Its translation is CASSLAAGNTEAFF.